This is a list of T cell receptor beta chains from one sample in a study of Ad26.COV2.S vaccination and SARS-CoV-2 variants. The protocol was immunoSEQ multiplex PCR, while the TCRdb copy is restricted to in-frame clones and leaves out a portion. The data hold about 500,000 clones, with about nine tenths observed a single time. The sample in question was peripheral blood, obtained in a trial of Ad26.COV2.S vaccine versus placebo. Every receptor here comes from a person aged 18-60 years who received the Ad26.COV2.S COVID-19 vaccine or a placebo. CDR3s include the opening cysteine and the closing phenylalanine or tryptophan. The D gene is left open where the match is weak. The size entry is marked missing in some rows and otherwise reads once, few, many or a size class.

j_gene	abundance	d_gene	v_gene	CDR3nt	CDR3aa
TRBJ1-5	-	-	TRBV19	TGTGCCAGTAGCGACATCGGTCGGGAAGATCAGCCCCAGCATTTT	CASSDIGREDQPQHF
TRBJ1-4	-	TRBD1	TRBV6-1	TGTGCCAGCAGTGAAACCGACAGGGGTAATGAAAAACTGTTTTTT	CASSETDRGNEKLFF
TRBJ1-6	few	-	TRBV20-1	TGCAGTGCTAGTCCCAGGAACAGCTATAATTCACCCCTCCACTTT	CSASPRNSYNSPLHF
TRBJ1-1	-	-	TRBV5-1	TGCGCCAGCAGCTTGGGGGGGACGGCGAACACTGAAGCTTTCTTT	CASSLGGTANTEAFF
TRBJ1-5	-	-	TRBV6-5	TGTGCCAGCATTAAGGGCCAGGGCAGCAATCAGCCCCAGCATTTT	CASIKGQGSNQPQHF
TRBJ2-2	-	-	TRBV2	TGTGCCAGCAGTACGAACCGGGACTCGCTGAACACCGGGGAGCTGTTTTTT	CASSTNRDSLNTGELFF
TRBJ2-1	-	-	TRBV4-3	TGCGCCAGCAGCCACGCATTGGGTCCCAATGAGCAGTTCTTC	CASSHALGPNEQFF
TRBJ2-1	-	TRBD2	TRBV5-4	TGTGCCAGCAGCGCCTTAGCGGGAGTAGGGTCCTACAATGAGCAGTTCTTC	CASSALAGVGSYNEQFF
TRBJ1-2	-	TRBD1	TRBV28	TGTGCCAGCAGACACTCTAGGGGGGGACAGGGGGCTTCTAACTATGGCTACACCTTC	CASRHSRGGQGASNYGYTF
TRBJ1-4	-	-	TRBV6-5	TGTGCCAGCAGGAGGGACTTTACAACTAATGAAAAACTGTTTTTT	CASRRDFTTNEKLFF
TRBJ1-2	-	-	TRBV4-3	TGCGCCAGCAGTCAAGACCTGGCGATCTATGGCTACACCTTC	CASSQDLAIYGYTF
TRBJ2-7	-	-	TRBV3-1/TRBV3-2	TGTGCCAGCAGCCAAGTAGTCAGCTCCTACGAGCAGTACTTC	CASSQVVSSYEQYF
TRBJ1-1	-	-	TRBV11-2	TGTGCCAGCAGCTTAGATTGGGCCGCCGGCACTGAAGCTTTCTTT	CASSLDWAAGTEAFF
TRBJ2-1	-	-	TRBV3-1/TRBV3-2	TGTGCCAGCAGCCAAGGCCTAGCGTCCCGTTACAATGAGCAGTTCTTC	CASSQGLASRYNEQFF
TRBJ2-5	-	-	TRBV4-3	TGCGCCAGCAGCCAAGGGCAAAGGGGGGAGACCCAGTACTTC	CASSQGQRGETQYF
TRBJ2-2	-	-	TRBV12-3/TRBV12-4	TGTGCCAGCAGTCTTGAATATACCGGGGAGCTGTTTTTT	CASSLEYTGELFF
TRBJ1-1	-	TRBD1	TRBV30	TGTGCCTGGAGGGGACAGGGGGCCCCTGAAGCTTTCTTT	CAWRGQGAPEAFF
TRBJ2-5	-	TRBD1	TRBV10-3	TGTGCCATCAGTACAGGGGAGCAAGAGACCCAGTACTTC	CAISTGEQETQYF
TRBJ1-5	-	TRBD1	TRBV9	TGTGCCAGCAGCCCGGGACAGGGGAACAATCAGCCCCAGCATTTT	CASSPGQGNNQPQHF
TRBJ1-5	-	-	TRBV19	TGTGCCAGTAGTATTTCGGGGGGGTATAATCAGCCCCAGCATTTT	CASSISGGYNQPQHF
TRBJ2-3	-	-	TRBV15	TGTGCCACCAGCAGACCGTCAGACCGGAGGACAGATACGCAGTATTTT	CATSRPSDRRTDTQYF
TRBJ1-6	-	TRBD1	TRBV6-6	TGTGCCAGCAGTCAGAGGACAGGCAGCTCCTATAATTCACCCCTCCACTTT	CASSQRTGSSYNSPLHF
TRBJ2-3	-	TRBD2	TRBV7-2	TGTGCCAGCAGCTTAGATGCGGGGGGAGGGACCACGCAGTATTTT	CASSLDAGGGTTQYF
TRBJ2-1	-	-	TRBV6-4	TGTGCCAGCAGTGAATGGGGGGCCTCCTACAATGAGCAGTTCTTC	CASSEWGASYNEQFF
TRBJ2-1	-	TRBD2	TRBV11-2	TGTGCCAGCAGCTTAGAACCGGGACTAGCGGGGAGGGAGCAGTTCTTC	CASSLEPGLAGREQFF
TRBJ2-1	-	TRBD2	TRBV7-9	TGTGCCAGCAGCTTAGGCGGGGGGCTGGCCTACAATGAGCAGTTCTTC	CASSLGGGLAYNEQFF
TRBJ1-4	-	-	TRBV5-1	TGCGCCAGCACTGGGACTAATGAAAAACTGTTTTTT	CASTGTNEKLFF
TRBJ2-1	-	-	TRBV18	TGTGCCAGCTCACCGCCTCAGGGCATGGGGAATGAGCAGTTCTTC	CASSPPQGMGNEQFF
TRBJ1-2	-	-	TRBV7-2	TGTGCCAGCAGCTTAATTCGGGACGGCTACACCTTC	CASSLIRDGYTF
TRBJ2-7	-	-	TRBV9	TGTGCCAGCAACGTAGCCAACGGGAATGAGCAGTACTTC	CASNVANGNEQYF
TRBJ2-5	-	TRBD1	TRBV28	TGTGCCAGCAGGACAGGGGGCGCGAAGACCCAGTACTTC	CASRTGGAKTQYF
TRBJ2-7	-	TRBD1	TRBV2	TGTGCCAGCAAAGGGACAGGCTACGAGCAGTACTTC	CASKGTGYEQYF